A selection of T cell receptor beta chains follows, all from one sample in a study of response to subunit inactivated influenza vaccine. TCRdb re-derived calls from the RT-PCR reads in MiXCR, one entry per CDR3 protein. The profile shows hundreds of thousands of distinct CDR3 sequences, around 25% of them singletons. The sample was CD4+ T cells sorted from PBMCs, taken roughly 5 days after vaccination. The receptors stem from a man aged 45-60 years who received an inactivated influenza vaccine. Each CDR3 is given with its conserved first and last residue. D genes are given only for firm matches. Clone size is given for some rows only: seen once, a few or many times, or a class if the clone is expanded.

CDR3 protein | CDR3 DNA | D gene | V gene | clone size | J gene | CDR3 length
CASSRDTGLGNEKLFF | TGTGCCAGCAGCCGAGACACAGGGCTTGGTAATGAAAAACTGTTTTTT | NA | TRBV4-2 | NA | TRBJ1-4 | 16
CASRRQDYNSPLHF | TGTGCCAGCAGGCGACAGGATTATAATTCACCCCTCCACTTT | NA | TRBV28 | NA | TRBJ1-6 | 14
CASSYPGGKETQYF | TGTGCCAGCAGCTACCCAGGGGGCAAGGAGACCCAGTACTTC | TRBD1 | TRBV5-6 | NA | TRBJ2-5 | 14
CASSFAGIYQPQHF | TGTGCCAGCAGTTTTGCCGGGATCTATCAGCCCCAGCATTTT | NA | TRBV12-3/TRBV12-4 | few | TRBJ1-5 | 14
CASSLARTGTDTQYF | TGTGCCAGCAGCTTAGCCCGGACAGGCACAGATACGCAGTATTTT | NA | TRBV7-9 | few | TRBJ2-3 | 15
CASRSSAGVNGELFF | TGCGCCAGCAGATCCTCAGCGGGAGTAAACGGGGAGCTGTTTTTT | TRBD2 | TRBV5-1 | NA | TRBJ2-2 | 15
CASIRTGGEFAGNTIYF | TGTGCCAGCATTCGGACAGGGGGCGAGTTTGCAGGAAACACCATATATTTT | TRBD1 | TRBV6-1 | few | TRBJ1-3 | 17
CASSLIAGVSDTQYF | TGTGCCAGCAGCTTAATAGCGGGAGTCTCAGATACGCAGTATTTT | TRBD2 | TRBV7-2 | few | TRBJ2-3 | 15
CASSHSGLAAPGAKNIQYF | TGCGCCAGCAGCCATTCGGGACTAGCTGCCCCAGGGGCCAAAAACATTCAGTACTTC | TRBD2 | TRBV4-1 | NA | TRBJ2-4 | 19
CASSVGASDTYEQYF | TGTGCCAGCAGCGTAGGAGCTAGCGATACCTACGAGCAGTACTTC | NA | TRBV9 | NA | TRBJ2-7 | 15
CASSGGQGAMGDTQYF | TGCGCCAGCAGCGGAGGACAGGGGGCAATGGGGGATACGCAGTATTTT | TRBD1 | TRBV5-1 | few | TRBJ2-3 | 16
CASSQGYEQYF | TGTGCCAGCAGCCAAGGTTACGAGCAGTACTTC | NA | TRBV3-1 | many | TRBJ2-7 | 11
CASWAGTVNTGELFF | TGTGCCAGCTGGGCCGGGACAGTTAACACCGGGGAGCTGTTTTTT | TRBD1 | TRBV7-4 | few | TRBJ2-2 | 15
CASSSDGGELFF | TGTGCCAGCAGCTCAGACGGCGGGGAGCTGTTTTTT | NA | TRBV3-1 | NA | TRBJ2-2 | 12
CSVDEIGSGRGTDTQYF | TGCAGCGTTGATGAGATTGGGAGCGGGAGGGGCACAGATACGCAGTATTTT | TRBD2 | TRBV29-1 | NA | TRBJ2-3 | 17
CASSLGGGPNEKLFF | TGTGCCAGCAGCTTGGGTGGGGGCCCTAATGAAAAACTGTTTTTT | NA | TRBV5-6 | NA | TRBJ1-4 | 15
CASSSGSLREQYF | TGTGCCAGCTCTAGCGGGAGCTTAAGGGAGCAGTACTTC | TRBD2 | TRBV12-3/TRBV12-4 | few | TRBJ2-7 | 13
CASSPVFGELFF | TGTGCCAGCAGCCCCGTTTTCGGGGAGCTGTTTTTT | NA | TRBV7-8 | few | TRBJ2-2 | 12
CASSLSVYLAKNIQYF | TGTGCCAGCAGTTTATCCGTCTATTTAGCCAAAAACATTCAGTACTTC | NA | TRBV28 | NA | TRBJ2-4 | 16
CASSLEVRKEQFF | TGTGCCAGCAGCTTAGAAGTACGAAAGGAGCAGTTCTTC | NA | TRBV7-2 | NA | TRBJ2-1 | 13
CASSLSTGPLETQYF | TGTGCCAGCAGTTTATCGACAGGGCCCTTAGAGACCCAGTACTTC | TRBD1 | TRBV27 | few | TRBJ2-5 | 15
CSARDGTGASEQYF | TGCAGTGCTAGAGACGGGACAGGGGCTTCCGAGCAGTACTTC | TRBD1 | TRBV20-1 | few | TRBJ2-7 | 14
CASSQEGTGGSTQYF | TGTGCCAGCAGCCAAGAGGGGACAGGGGGCAGTACGCAGTATTTT | TRBD1 | TRBV3-1 | NA | TRBJ2-3 | 15
CASRDTQRRDSPLHF | TGTGCCAGCAGGGATACGCAGAGAAGAGATTCACCCCTCCACTTT | NA | TRBV5-6 | few | TRBJ1-6 | 15
CASSPRTGVGNSGANVLTF | TGTGCCAGCTCACCGAGGACAGGGGTCGGTAACTCTGGGGCCAACGTCCTGACTTTC | TRBD1 | TRBV18 | once | TRBJ2-6 | 19
CASSSSAGPKYNEQFF | TGTGCCAGCAGTTCCTCCGCCGGCCCCAAGTACAATGAGCAGTTCTTC | NA | TRBV6-5 | NA | TRBJ2-1 | 16
CAIRREGLGNTIYF | TGTGCCATCAGAAGGGAGGGTCTTGGAAACACCATATATTTT | NA | TRBV10-3 | few | TRBJ1-3 | 14
CSARDLKGGTQETQYF | TGCAGTGCTAGAGATCTTAAGGGCGGGACCCAAGAGACCCAGTACTTC | NA | TRBV20-1 | NA | TRBJ2-5 | 16
CASSPANTGPKNIQYF | TGCGCCAGCAGCCCGGCCAATACAGGGCCCAAAAACATTCAGTACTTC | NA | TRBV4-1 | NA | TRBJ2-4 | 16
CASSPKTGLVRGDTQYF | TGCGCCAGCAGTCCTAAAACGGGACTAGTTAGGGGTGATACGCAGTATTTT | TRBD2 | TRBV4-3 | NA | TRBJ2-3 | 17
CASSLVSREQYF | TGTGCCAGCAGCTTAGTTTCCCGCGAGCAGTACTTC | NA | TRBV7-9 | NA | TRBJ2-7 | 12
CASSRASGSYEQYF | TGTGCCAGTAGTCGGGCTAGCGGGAGTTACGAGCAGTACTTC | TRBD2 | TRBV19 | few | TRBJ2-7 | 14
CATNGGNTEAFF | TGTGCCACGAACGGGGGGAACACTGAAGCTTTCTTT | NA | TRBV10-3 | NA | TRBJ1-1 | 12
CASSLALTGSSHEQYF | TGCGCCAGCAGCTTGGCCCTAACAGGGTCTAGTCACGAGCAGTACTTC | NA | TRBV5-1 | few | TRBJ2-7 | 16
CATSDLERRTEYF | TGTGCCACCAGTGATTTGGAGCGGCGGACGGAGTATTTT | NA | TRBV24-1 | few | TRBJ2-3 | 13
CAMKQGTRDSAQYF | TGTGCCATGAAACAGGGGACTAGGGATTCGGCGCAGTATTTT | NA | TRBV10-3 | few | TRBJ2-3 | 14
CASSLRRAERHEQYF | TGTGCCAGCAGCTTGCGTAGGGCGGAACGACACGAGCAGTACTTC | NA | TRBV5-6 | NA | TRBJ2-7 | 15
CSARDPSGGRSYNEQFF | TGCAGTGCTAGAGATCCTAGCGGGGGACGGTCCTACAATGAGCAGTTCTTC | TRBD2 | TRBV20-1 | NA | TRBJ2-1 | 17
CASSPSVGSSQYF | TGTGCCAGCTCTCCTAGCGTGGGGAGTTCCCAGTACTTC | NA | TRBV18 | NA | TRBJ2-5 | 13
CASTLAGANEQFF | TGTGCCAGCACTCTAGCGGGAGCCAATGAGCAGTTCTTC | TRBD2 | TRBV12-3/TRBV12-4 | NA | TRBJ2-1 | 13
CASSLMGVDQETQYF | TGTGCCAGCAGCTTAATGGGGGTTGACCAAGAGACCCAGTACTTC | NA | TRBV7-9 | NA | TRBJ2-5 | 15